This T cell receptor beta chain is drawn from a study of control samples from healthy donors and cancer patients. Looked up from germline, CDR1 is SGHRS and CDR2 is YFSETQ. The CDR3 covers 14 residues. Trimming removed 0 bases from V and 0 bases from J, with 6 bases in between. This table comes from immunoSEQ multiplex PCR, and its TCRdb copy is limited to in-frame clones, with some not included. The repertoire has 100,000 to 150,000 clones, approximately 89% of them found once; the top ten carry over 2.5%. This TCR was sampled from a man aged 60-69 years in good health. J is TRBJ1-1 and V is TRBV5-1; D unclear. The sample was blood. CDR3 coding DNA: TGCGCCAGCAGCTTGGCCGGGATGAACACTGAAGCTTTCTTT. As protein: CASSLAGMNTEAFF.